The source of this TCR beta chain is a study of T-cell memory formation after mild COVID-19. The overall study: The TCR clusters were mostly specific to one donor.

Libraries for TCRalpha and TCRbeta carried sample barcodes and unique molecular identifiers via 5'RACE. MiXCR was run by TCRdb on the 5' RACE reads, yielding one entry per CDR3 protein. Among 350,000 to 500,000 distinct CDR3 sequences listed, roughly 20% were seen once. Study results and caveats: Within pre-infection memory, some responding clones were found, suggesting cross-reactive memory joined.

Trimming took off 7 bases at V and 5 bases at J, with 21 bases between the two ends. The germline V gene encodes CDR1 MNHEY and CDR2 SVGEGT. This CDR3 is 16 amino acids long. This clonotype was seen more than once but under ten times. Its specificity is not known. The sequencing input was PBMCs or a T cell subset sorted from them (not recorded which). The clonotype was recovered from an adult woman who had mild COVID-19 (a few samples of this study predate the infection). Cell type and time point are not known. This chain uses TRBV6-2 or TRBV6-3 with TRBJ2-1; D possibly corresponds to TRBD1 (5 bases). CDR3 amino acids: CASTKLSRGLNNEQFF. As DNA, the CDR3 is TGTGCCAGCACTAAGTTAAGTAGGGGTCTCAACAATGAGCAGTTCTTC.